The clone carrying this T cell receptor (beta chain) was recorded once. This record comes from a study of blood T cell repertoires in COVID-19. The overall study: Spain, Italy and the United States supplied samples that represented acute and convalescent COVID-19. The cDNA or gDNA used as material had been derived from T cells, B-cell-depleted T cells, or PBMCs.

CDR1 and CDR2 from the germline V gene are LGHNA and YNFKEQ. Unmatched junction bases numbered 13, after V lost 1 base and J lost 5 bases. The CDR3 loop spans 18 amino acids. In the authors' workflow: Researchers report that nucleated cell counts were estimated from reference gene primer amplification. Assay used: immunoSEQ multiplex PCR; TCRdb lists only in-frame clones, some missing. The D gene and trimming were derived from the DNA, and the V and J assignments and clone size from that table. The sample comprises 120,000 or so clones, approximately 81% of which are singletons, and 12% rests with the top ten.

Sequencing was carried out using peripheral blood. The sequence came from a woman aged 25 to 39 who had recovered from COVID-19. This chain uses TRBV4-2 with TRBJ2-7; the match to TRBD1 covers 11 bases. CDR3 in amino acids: CASSQVSGQGAYENEQYF. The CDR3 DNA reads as TGTGCCAGCAGCCAAGTCTCCGGACAGGGGGCTTATGAGAACGAGCAGTACTTC.